The 3 T cell receptor beta chains in this list originate from one sample, sequenced in a study of regulatory T cells in long-lasting Graves disease. TCR beta libraries were built with iRepertoire HTBI primers and Arm-PCR of CDR3 regions. One entry per CDR3 protein, called by TCRdb with MiXCR from the multiplex PCR reads. The sample shows under 450,000 distinct CDR3 sequences, 23% of them seen only once. Time point denoted: persistent/refractory GD, antithyroid drugs over 5 years with positive TRAb. The TCR library was made from RNA that had been extracted from PBMCs in TRIzol. The sequenced sample was peripheral blood mononuclear cells (PBMCs), obtained when the disease was refractory, from a patient treated with antithyroid drugs. All receptors come from a female donor with Graves disease.

The sample holds many counts of this clonotype. The chain has TRBV5-1 and TRBJ1-1; D is undetermined. The CDR3 has 17 amino acids. The germline gives CDR1 SGHRS, CDR2 YFSETQ. Trimming stripped 3 bases from V and 3 bases from J, with 21 bases between. CDR3 nucleotides: TGCGCCAGCAGCTCAGAGAAAAAGGGAAGCTTGTACACTGAAGCTTTCTTT. As protein: CASSSEKKGSLYTEAFF.

In its sample, this clonotype was seen a few times. The V and J genes are TRBV6-1 and TRBJ1-4, with D hard to call. Germline-derived CDR1 and CDR2 are MNHNS and SASEGT. This CDR3 has 12 amino acids. Trimming took 5 bases from V and 8 from J, leaving 9 bases between them. As DNA, the CDR3 is TGTGCCAGCAGTCCGCCAGGAGAAAAACTGTTTTTT. Translated: CASSPPGEKLFF.

This clonotype was seen only once. Here the CDR3 reads CATSRDSDTQYF. CDR3 nucleotide sequence: TGTGCCACCAGCAGAGATTCAGATACGCAGTATTTT. V is TRBV15 and J is TRBJ2-3, with D unclear. This CDR3 is 12 amino acids long. Germline V CDR1 and CDR2: LNHNV, YYDKDF (reference sequence). The germline V and J ends were trimmed by 0 bases and 4 bases, with 2 bases remaining between them.